Listed below are T cell receptor beta chains from one sample, sequenced in a study of response to subunit inactivated influenza vaccine. Each CDR3 protein gets one entry after TCRdb re-called the RT-PCR reads with MiXCR. In the table there are hundreds of thousands of distinct CDR3 sequences, approximately 10% of which are singletons. Here the sequenced sample was PBMCs from blood, taken on the day of vaccination. The receptors originated from a man aged 50-59 years who received an inactivated influenza vaccine. CDR3s include the opening cysteine and the closing phenylalanine or tryptophan. A D gene is named only where the DNA matches it firmly. Clone sizes are given selectively: once, few, many, or a class where the clone is expanded.

>-|TRBV29-1|TRBJ2-2|TRBD2
CSVGTSGGSTGELFF
TGCAGCGTGGGGACTAGCGGGGGTTCCACCGGGGAGCTGTTTTTT
>many|TRBV7-9|TRBJ2-5|-
CASSSQGRQTQYF
TGTGCCAGCAGCTCACAGGGAAGGCAGACCCAGTACTTC
>few|TRBV4-1|TRBJ2-5|TRBD2
CASSRRTSGKETQYF
TGCGCCAGCAGCAGAAGGACTAGCGGAAAAGAGACCCAGTACTTC
>many|TRBV3-1|TRBJ1-1|-
CASSQGSTGNTEAFF
TGTGCCAGCAGCCAAGGCTCCACAGGGAACACTGAAGCTTTCTTT
>-|TRBV2|TRBJ2-1|TRBD2
CASSGVAGVNNEQFF
TGTGCCAGCAGTGGGGTAGCGGGAGTGAACAATGAGCAGTTCTTC
>few|TRBV7-2|TRBJ2-1|TRBD2
CASSLALAGGRYNEQFF
TGTGCCAGCAGCTTAGCACTAGCGGGGGGGCGCTACAATGAGCAGTTCTTC
>-|TRBV6-2/TRBV6-3|TRBJ2-7|-
CASSTYRDGYEQYF
TGTGCCAGCAGCACATACCGGGACGGATACGAGCAGTACTTC
>-|TRBV29-1|TRBJ2-1|-
CSVEAGKRSYNEQFF
TGCAGCGTTGAGGCAGGGAAGAGATCCTACAATGAGCAGTTCTTC
>-|TRBV20-1|TRBJ2-1|TRBD2
CSARDLLGGGSSYNEQFF
TGCAGTGCTAGAGATCTTTTGGGCGGGGGGAGCTCCTACAATGAGCAGTTCTTC
>-|TRBV19|TRBJ2-1|-
CASSRRQGGEQFF
TGTGCCAGTAGTCGAAGGCAGGGGGGCGAGCAGTTCTTC
>few|TRBV4-2|TRBJ2-7|-
CASSRGGGGNEQYF
TGTGCCAGCAGCCGCGGGGGAGGGGGCAACGAGCAGTACTTC
>-|TRBV7-2|TRBJ2-4|TRBD1
CASSLGGQGTNIQYF
TGTGCCAGCAGCTTAGGGGGACAGGGCACAAACATTCAGTACTTC
>-|TRBV28|TRBJ2-4|-
CASSFPGLAKNIQYF
TGTGCCAGCAGTTTCCCAGGCTTAGCCAAAAACATTCAGTACTTC
>many|TRBV6-2/TRBV6-3|TRBJ2-3|-
CASSFRPSTDTQYF
TGTGCCAGCAGTTTTAGGCCTAGCACAGATACGCAGTATTTT
>-|TRBV20-1|TRBJ2-7|TRBD2
CSARDRGTSGSWEQYF
TGCAGTGCTAGAGATCGCGGGACTAGCGGGAGTTGGGAGCAGTACTTC
>many|TRBV7-6|TRBJ2-3|TRBD1
CASLPPKQGDPTDTQYF
TGTGCCAGCCTCCCCCCAAAACAGGGGGATCCCACAGATACGCAGTATTTT
>-|TRBV7-9|TRBJ2-3|TRBD2
CASSFSRLASTDTQYF
TGTGCCAGCAGCTTCTCTAGACTAGCGAGCACAGATACGCAGTATTTT
>-|TRBV27|TRBJ2-7|-
CASSLFPIGRGTYEQYF
TGTGCCAGCAGTTTATTCCCCATTGGACGGGGCACCTACGAGCAGTACTTC
>-|TRBV5-1|TRBJ1-6|-
CASSPGWTDNSPLHF
TGCGCCAGCAGTCCGGGCTGGACGGATAATTCACCCCTCCACTTT
>-|TRBV9|TRBJ2-1|-
CASSVVGGYNEQFF
TGTGCCAGCAGCGTAGTCGGGGGATACAATGAGCAGTTCTTC
>-|TRBV4-3|TRBJ2-1|-
CASSQGRQSFNEQFF
TGCGCCAGCAGCCAAGGTCGTCAGAGTTTCAATGAGCAGTTCTTC
>few|TRBV24-1|TRBJ1-2|TRBD1
CATSRTGGENGYTF
TGTGCCACCAGCCGGACAGGGGGGGAGAATGGCTACACCTTC
>-|TRBV3-1|TRBJ2-7|TRBD2
CASSQGRKAGGPGEQYF
TGTGCCAGCAGCCAAGGGCGAAAAGCGGGAGGGCCTGGCGAGCAGTACTTC
>few|TRBV27|TRBJ2-1|TRBD1
CASSLLTGATNEQFF
TGTGCCAGCAGCTTGCTGACAGGGGCGACGAATGAGCAGTTCTTC
>many|TRBV5-5|TRBJ2-3|-
CASSPQGADTQYF
TGTGCCAGCAGTCCACAGGGCGCAGATACGCAGTATTTT
>few|TRBV11-3|TRBJ2-2|TRBD1
CASSSYTDRGRLAGRSGELFF
TGTGCCAGCAGCTCCTATACGGACAGGGGGCGGCTAGCGGGAAGAAGCGGGGAGCTGTTTTTT
>few|TRBV30|TRBJ1-5|-
CAWSVSVSQPQHF
TGTGCCTGGAGTGTATCGGTTAGTCAGCCCCAGCATTTT
>-|TRBV29-1|TRBJ2-5|TRBD2
CSVESPGLAGQETQYF
TGCAGCGTTGAGAGCCCGGGACTAGCGGGGCAAGAGACCCAGTACTTC
>few|TRBV20-1|TRBJ2-7|-
CSARAGVYEQYF
TGCAGTGCTAGAGCAGGGGTTTACGAGCAGTACTTC
>few|TRBV7-2|TRBJ1-4|TRBD1
CASSLQGARNEKLFF
TGTGCCAGCAGCTTACAGGGGGCGCGGAACGAAAAACTGTTTTTT